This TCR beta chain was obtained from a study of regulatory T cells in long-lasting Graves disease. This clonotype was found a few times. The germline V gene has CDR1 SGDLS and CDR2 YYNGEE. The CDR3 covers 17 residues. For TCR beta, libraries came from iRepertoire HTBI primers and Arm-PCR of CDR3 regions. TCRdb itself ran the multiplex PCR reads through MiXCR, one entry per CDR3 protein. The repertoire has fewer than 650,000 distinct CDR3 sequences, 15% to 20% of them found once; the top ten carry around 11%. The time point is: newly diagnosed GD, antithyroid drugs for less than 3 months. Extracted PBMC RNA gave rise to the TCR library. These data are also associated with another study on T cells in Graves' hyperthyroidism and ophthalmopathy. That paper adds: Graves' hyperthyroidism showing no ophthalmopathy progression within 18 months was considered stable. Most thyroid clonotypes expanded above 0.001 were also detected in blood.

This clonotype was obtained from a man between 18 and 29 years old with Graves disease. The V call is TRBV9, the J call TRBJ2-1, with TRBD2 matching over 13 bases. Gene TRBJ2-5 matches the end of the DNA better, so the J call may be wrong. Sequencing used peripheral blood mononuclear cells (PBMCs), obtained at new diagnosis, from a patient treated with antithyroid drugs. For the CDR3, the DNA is TGTGCCAGCAGCGCCACCATTGGGACTAGCGGGAAGGAGACCCAGTACTTC. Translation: CASSATIGTSGKETQYF.